The following is a T cell receptor (beta chain) sequence with its context. Its antigen is unidentified. The data were obtained in a study of shared clonotypes between healthy human individuals. Study at large: The cohort comprised a couple of women and a few men. Their ages spanned 18 to 49 years.

Libraries were prepared by immunoSEQ multiplex PCR; TCRdb keeps only in-frame clonotypes and omits some of them. The sample lists roughly 1.4 million clones; roughly 98.5% were seen once. Germline V gene data show CDR1 as SGHRS and CDR2 as YFSETQ. CDR3 length: 15 amino acids. Trimming removed 4 bases at V and 2 bases at J, with 14 bases between. Study-wide findings and caveats: It was the non-shared clonotypes that had lower generation probabilities than clonotypes shared by all four donors.

Only Caucasian adults living in Nashville, Tennessee served as donors. The V gene is TRBV5-1, the J gene TRBJ2-3, with D possibly being TRBD1 (6 bases). This TCR derives from a man aged 25-40 years in good health. The material sequenced was naive CD4+ T cells sorted from blood. Subset meaning: CD45RA+ positively selected. The CDR3, as DNA: TGCGCCAGCAGCCACCAGGGACAAGACACAGATACGCAGTATTTT. This translates into CASSHQGQDTDTQYF.